A selection of T cell receptor beta chains follows, all from one sample in a study of T-cell reconstitution after alpha-beta-depleted transplantation in children. TCRdb processed the PCR reads anew with MiXCR; each CDR3 protein has one entry. The data contain about 580,000 distinct CDR3 sequences, 23% of them seen just once; the ten biggest clones take up about 14%. Sequences were derived from PBMCs, mostly from graft donor cells, sampled 360 days after TCRalphabeta/CD19-depleted stem cell transplant. These receptors were taken from a boy less than two years old who had a stem cell transplant for acute myeloid leukemia, so the T cells may come from the graft donor. The conserved cysteine and the conserved F or W are not part of the CDR3 here. The listing skips clone size in some rows; elsewhere it reads once, few, many or a size class.

V gene	J gene	clone size	CDR3 protein
TRBV20-1	TRBJ2-1	.	SARGGRFYDEQF
TRBV5-1	TRBJ1-1	many	ASSQAMVRSTEAF
TRBV11-2	TRBJ2-1	few	ASSSWTDSYNEQF
TRBV20-1	TRBJ2-5	few	SADGRGGLILQETQY
TRBV20-1	TRBJ2-7	.	SASGDRSHPYEQY
TRBV20-1	TRBJ2-5	many	SATLRETQY
TRBV6-5	TRBJ1-3	few	ASSYSTISSGNTIY
TRBV25-1	TRBJ2-5	.	ASSEPQVQETQY
TRBV5-1	TRBJ2-5	many	ASSLAGASGGQETQY
TRBV20-1	TRBJ1-4	few	SATFTGGEKLF
TRBV15	TRBJ2-6	many	ATEASGANVLT
TRBV28	TRBJ2-3	few	ASSMRGTPDTQY
TRBV7-2	TRBJ2-3	.	ASSLGASGGTMQY
TRBV5-1	TRBJ2-3	.	ASSLGGGRPDTQY
TRBV6-6	TRBJ1-2	.	ASSRGGDIYT
TRBV12-3/TRBV12-4	TRBJ2-2	many	ASSLMVGELF
TRBV6-1	TRBJ2-7	few	ASRKDRGHEQY
TRBV15	TRBJ2-1	.	ATSRDTGPYEQF
TRBV5-8	TRBJ2-2	.	ASSRDSGELF
TRBV7-2	TRBJ2-7	many	ASSLQITGTEAYEQY
TRBV7-3	TRBJ2-1	.	ASSTRGDWMNEQF
TRBV6-5	TRBJ2-2	many	ASSYGRGVNTGELF
TRBV13	TRBJ2-4	.	ASSLGLAGGNIQY
TRBV20-1	TRBJ1-1	.	SARGALDTEAF
TRBV20-1	TRBJ2-2	.	SAREGAGANTGELF
TRBV4-1	TRBJ1-1	few	ASSQAGQVRRNTEAF
TRBV12-3/TRBV12-4	TRBJ2-1	.	ASSLATAGGTYNEQF
TRBV20-1	TRBJ1-6	many	SETGQAVSYNSPLH
TRBV7-6	TRBJ2-5	many	ASGGAGETQY
TRBV30	TRBJ2-1	many	AWEDTGAYNEQF
TRBV12-5	TRBJ2-3	.	ASGTPNLDTQY
TRBV11-2	TRBJ2-5	many	ASSFLGRQGETQY
TRBV7-7	TRBJ2-2	.	ASSLARDPLNTGELF
TRBV30	TRBJ2-7	.	AWSGGRAYEQY
TRBV20-1	TRBJ2-3	.	SARDTGGQVDTQY
TRBV4-3	TRBJ2-5	many	ASSQEGTGKEETQY
TRBV12-3/TRBV12-4	TRBJ2-5	.	ASSSPGEGRETQY
TRBV20-1	TRBJ2-5	.	SAGDVKAGQETQY
TRBV12-3/TRBV12-4	TRBJ1-2	.	ASTQKQVLNYGYT
TRBV20-1	TRBJ2-2	.	SASGGRPWGGELF
TRBV9	TRBJ2-3	many	ASSVGPSGGATDTQY
TRBV20-1	TRBJ2-3	.	SASFLAGGGTDTQY
TRBV29-1	TRBJ2-7	few	SAALAGGPSYEQY
TRBV4-3	TRBJ2-1	few	ASSQDRTRLSYNEQF